This passage covers 30 T cell receptor beta chains from one sample sequenced in a study of T cells after yellow fever vaccination. TCRdb redid the calling of the 5' RACE reads with MiXCR, one entry per CDR3 protein. The data show about 320,000 distinct CDR3 sequences, about 11% seen once. The sequences come from CD4+ T cells sorted from PBMCs, collected 45 days after the yellow fever booster vaccination. The receptors were gathered from a young man who received the YFV17D yellow fever vaccine.

This clonotype was counted a few times. This sequence joins TRBV2 and TRBJ2-3, with a weak D call TRBD1 (7 bases). This CDR3 is 14 amino acids long. V shed 3 bases and J shed 9 bases, with 16 bases lying between them. The germline V gene encodes CDR1 SNHLY and CDR2 FYNNEI. The CDR3, as DNA: TGTGCCAGCAGTGAGGGGACAGCAGGGGGGACGCAGTATTTT. This encodes CASSEGTAGGTQYF.

This clonotype has a handful of counts. The chain has TRBV28 and TRBJ2-2; 8 nucleotides match TRBD1. Germline V gene sequence: CDR1 MDHEN, CDR2 SYDVKM. This CDR3 is built from 16 residues. V gave up 5 bases and J gave up 1 base; unmatched junction bases: 6. Here the CDR3 DNA reads TGTGCCAGCAGTAACCCCGGGACAGGGAACACCGGGGAGCTGTTTTTT. It specifies CASSNPGTGNTGELFF.

The chain carries TRBV2 and TRBJ2-3; D not certain. From germline, CDR1 is SNHLY and CDR2 FYNNEI. The germline V and J ends were trimmed by 5 bases and 6 bases, with 12 bases remaining between them. The CDR3 has 13 amino acids. CDR3 amino acids: CASSPLTRDTQYF. The CDR3 coding sequence is TGTGCCAGCAGTCCGCTAACCCGGGATACGCAGTATTTT.

The chain couples TRBV7-2 to TRBJ1-6; TRBD1 might be the D (6 bases). CDR3 size: 13 residues. Germline assignment: CDR1 SGHTA and CDR2 FQGNSA. V was pared by 5 bases and J by 8 bases, with 10 bases between. CDR3 sequence (DNA): TGTGCCAGCAGCGTCAGGGGCCATTCACCCCTCCACTTT. It encodes CASSVRGHSPLHF.

The rearrangement uses TRBV19 and TRBJ1-5; TRBD1 agrees at 8 bases. The V gene end was trimmed by 3 bases and the J gene end by 5 bases; junction bases not matched to a gene: 6. Germline CDR1 and CDR2: LNHDA and SQIVND (reference sequence). The CDR3 length is 15 residues. The CDR3 loop reads CASSIRQGLYQPQHF. CDR3 sequence (DNA): TGTGCCAGTAGTATCAGACAGGGGTTGTATCAGCCCCAGCATTTT. Combining the CDR3 with reference TRBV19 and TRBJ1-5 gives the whole variable domain DGGITQSPKYLFRKEGQNVTLSCEQNLNHDAMYWYRQDPGQGLRLIYYSQIVNDFQKGDIAEGYSVSREKKESFPLTVTSAQKNPTAFYLCASSIRQGLYQPQHFGDGTRLSIL.

In this sample, this clonotype turned up a few times. This chain uses TRBV4-3 with TRBJ2-3; 11 bases fit TRBD2. The CDR3 sequence is 19 residues long. After removal of 2 bases from V and 2 bases from J, the junction contained 12 bases not matched to a gene. From germline, CDR1 is LGHNA and CDR2 YSLEER. Written as DNA, the CDR3 is TGCGCCAGCAGCCAATCGCTAGCGGGGGGTTTAGAACCCACAGATACGCAGTATTTT. Its protein is CASSQSLAGGLEPTDTQYF.

The chain uses TRBV11-2 and TRBJ2-2; a possible D gene is TRBD2 (6 bases). The CDR3 sequence is 17 residues long. Germline V gives CDR1 SGHAT, CDR2 FQNNGV. The ends were cut back, 6 bases at V and 6 bases at J, with 23 bases in the middle. The CDR3 spells CASRQAGRGLRSGELFF. CDR3 bases: TGTGCCAGCAGACAAGCGGGTCGGGGCCTTCGGTCCGGGGAGCTGTTTTTT.

In this sample, this clonotype turned up a few times. The chain employs TRBV5-6 and TRBJ2-7, with D tentatively TRBD1 (6 bases). From germline, CDR1 is SGHDT and CDR2 YYEEEE. This CDR3 is 14 amino acids long. With 0 bases removed from V and 3 bases from J, the gap between germline ends came to 10 bases. The CDR3 nucleotides are TGTGCCAGCAGCTTGGCCCCAGGGGACTACGAGCAGTACTTC. Encoded protein: CASSLAPGDYEQYF.

This clonotype appeared a single time. The V gene is TRBV4-3, the J gene TRBJ2-5, with no clear D. CDR1 LGHNA and CDR2 YSLEER come from the germline V gene. V was pared by 1 base and J by 0 bases, with 9 bases between. The CDR3 loop spans 15 amino acids. The CDR3: CASSQGIGYQETQYF. Here the CDR3 DNA reads TGCGCCAGCAGCCAAGGAATAGGGTACCAAGAGACCCAGTACTTC.

DNA for the CDR3: TGCAGTGCTAGAGATCCTGGGTTCTCTGGGGCCAACGTCCTGACTTTC. Residues: CSARDPGFSGANVLTF. The chain links TRBV20-1 to TRBJ2-6; D ambiguous. The CDR3 sequence is 16 residues long. Trimming removed 0 bases from V and 0 bases from J, with 9 bases in between. The germline V gene has CDR1 DFQATT and CDR2 SNEGSKA (reference sequence).

This clonotype was recorded a few times. The V and J genes are TRBV2 and TRBJ1-6; D is unclear. CDR1 is SNHLY and CDR2 is FYNNEI in the germline V gene. V shed 10 bases and J shed 2 bases, with 12 bases lying between them. The CDR3 spans 14 residues. The CDR3, as DNA: TGTGCCACTGGACCCAGCACCTATAATTCACCCCTCCACTTT. It yields the protein CATGPSTYNSPLHF.

This clonotype was recorded a few times. The chain employs TRBV20-1 and TRBJ2-7; D is uncertain. The V gene lost 1 base and the J gene lost 0 bases, with 7 bases spanning the gap. Germline V gene lookup returns CDR1 DFQATT and CDR2 SNEGSKA (reference sequence). The CDR3 is made up of 13 amino acids. CDR3 coding DNA: TGCAGTGCTAGAGTAGAACCCTCCTACGAGCAGTACTTC. Translation gives CSARVEPSYEQYF.

In its sample, this clonotype was seen many times. The CDR3 nucleotides are TGCGCCAGCAGCTTGGGGCAGGGAGGAACAGATACGCAGTATTTT. Encoded protein: CASSLGQGGTDTQYF. V and J are TRBV5-1 and TRBJ2-3; tentatively, D is TRBD2 (6 bases). V shed 0 bases and J shed 3 bases, with 11 bases lying between them. Germline-derived CDR1 and CDR2 are SGHRS and YFSETQ. The CDR3 has 15 residues.

The chain links TRBV5-1 to TRBJ2-5; TRBD2 aligns across 8 bases. This CDR3 is built from 17 residues. In germline, CDR1 is SGHRS, CDR2 YFSETQ. The V gene end was trimmed by 3 bases and the J gene end by 0 bases; junction bases not matched to a gene: 10. The CDR3 sequence is CASSYNRSGVNQETQYF. CDR3 DNA sequence: TGCGCCAGCAGCTACAATCGTAGCGGGGTAAACCAAGAGACCCAGTACTTC.

This clonotype has just a few counts. The chain couples TRBV6-2 or TRBV6-3 to TRBJ1-6; a weak D match, TRBD1 (5 bases). Germline CDR1 and CDR2: MNHEY and SVGEGT. Trimming left V 6 bases short and J 4 bases short, with 22 bases between. The CDR3 has 18 amino acids. The CDR3 reads CASSRSTIGQGYNSPLHF. The CDR3 DNA sequence: TGTGCCAGCAGCCGATCGACCATTGGCCAGGGATATAATTCACCCCTCCACTTT.

This clonotype came up once. The V call is TRBV6-5, the J call TRBJ1-1, with D hard to call. This CDR3 has 15 residues. The germline CDR1 and CDR2 sequences are MNHEY and SVGAGI. The V gene lost 2 bases and the J gene lost 5 bases, with 15 bases spanning the gap. The CDR3 DNA sequence: TGTGCCAGCAGTTACCGGACGGGGTTGGGGACTGAAGCTTTCTTT. Translation: CASSYRTGLGTEAFF.

A few counts support this clonotype. CDR3 amino acids: CSARDGQGHGEQYV. In DNA form, the CDR3 reads TGCAGTGCTAGAGATGGACAGGGACATGGCGAGCAGTACGTC. V is TRBV20-1 and J is TRBJ2-7; 8 nucleotides align to TRBD1. This CDR3 has 14 residues. Germline V lookup: CDR1 DFQATT, CDR2 SNEGSKA (reference sequence). Germline trimming cut 0 bases from V and 6 bases from J; bases unmatched to any gene: 7.

This clonotype was detected only a few times. The V and J genes are TRBV7-9 and TRBJ1-1, with D tentatively TRBD1 (6 bases). Germline V gene sequence: CDR1 SEHNR, CDR2 FQNEAQ (reference sequence). V lost 5 bases and J lost 1, with 11 bases in between. There are 14 residues in the CDR3. The CDR3 bases are TGTGCCAGCAGCCAAACCAGGGGGAACACTGAAGCTTTCTTT. Amino acid sequence: CASSQTRGNTEAFF. Full variable domain (outside the CDR3, taken from reference TRBV7-9 and TRBJ1-1): DTGVSQNPRHKITKRGQNVTFRCDPISEHNRLYWYRQTLGQGPEFLTYFQNEAQLEKSRLLSDRFSAERPKGSFSTLEIQRTEQGDSAMYLCASSQTRGNTEAFFGQGTRLTVV.

The CDR3 sequence: CASSVDPTKGTYGYTF. For the CDR3, the DNA is TGTGCCAGCAGCGTAGATCCCACCAAAGGAACCTATGGCTACACCTTC. This chain uses TRBV9 with TRBJ1-2; D not certain. The CDR3 consists of 16 residues. Trimming pared 0 bases from V and 4 bases from J, leaving 16 bases between. Germline CDR1 reads SGDLS; CDR2 reads YYNGEE.

The V and J genes are TRBV7-6 and TRBJ1-2, with TRBD1 as a possible D gene (5 bases). V lost 2 bases, J lost 0 bases, and 13 bases lay in between. Germline lookup yields CDR1 SGHVS and CDR2 FNYEAQ. The CDR3 length is 16 residues. The CDR3, as DNA: TGTGCCAGCAGCTTAACGGGGCTGGGGACTAACTATGGCTACACCTTC. This translates into CASSLTGLGTNYGYTF.

This clonotype appeared a few times. V usage is TRBV4-3 and J usage is TRBJ2-5; 8 nucleotides line up with TRBD2. The ends lost 4 bases at V and 4 bases at J; junction bases unmatched: 11. Germline V gene lookup returns CDR1 LGHNA and CDR2 YSLEER. CDR3 size: 16 residues. Here the CDR3 DNA reads TGCGCCAGCAGCCTCTCACGGGGGGGCCGGGGAGAGACCCAGTACTTC. Translation: CASSLSRGGRGETQYF.

This clonotype occurred a few times. The chain couples TRBV4-1 to TRBJ1-1, with D unclear. The CDR3 is 16 residues long. In germline, CDR1 is MGHRA, CDR2 YSYEKL. The V end lost 0 bases, the J end lost 4 bases, and 15 bases lay between the germline ends. This CDR3 reads CASSQESVARGTEAFF. The CDR3 nucleotides read TGCGCCAGCAGCCAAGAATCGGTGGCGAGAGGCACTGAAGCTTTCTTT.

The rearrangement uses TRBV28 and TRBJ1-5; 9 bases agree with TRBD1. The CDR3 has 16 amino acids. With V trimmed by 5 bases and J by 3 bases, 8 bases remained unmatched. The V gene's germline CDR1 is MDHEN and CDR2 SYDVKM. The CDR3 loop reads CASSTHRTGVNQPQHF. CDR3 nucleotide sequence: TGTGCCAGCAGTACCCACCGGACAGGGGTCAATCAGCCCCAGCATTTT.

In its sample, this clonotype was seen a few times. The V gene is TRBV21-1, the J gene TRBJ1-2. TRBV21-1 is flagged as a pseudogene. There are 13 residues in the CDR3. The CDR3 reads CARRGADLYGYTF. The CDR3 coding sequence is TGTGCCAGGAGAGGAGCTGACCTCTATGGCTACACCTTC.

This clonotype appeared a few times. This chain connects TRBV7-9 to TRBJ2-5; 8 bases agree with TRBD1. With V trimmed by 1 base and J by 1 base, 2 bases remained unmatched. Germline lookup yields CDR1 SEHNR and CDR2 FQNEAQ (reference sequence). The CDR3 length is 15 residues. DNA for the CDR3: TGTGCCAGCAGCTTAGGGGACAGGAGCCAAGAGACCCAGTACTTC. Translation: CASSLGDRSQETQYF.

This clonotype was seen a few times. The chain combines TRBV6-1 with TRBJ2-3; 9 nucleotides match TRBD1. The CDR3 consists of 14 residues. The V gene's germline CDR1 is MNHNS and CDR2 SASEGT. V shed 7 bases and J 6 bases; nucleotides not matched to a gene: 8. CDR3 region: CASNQQGAWDTQYF. The CDR3 nucleotides read TGTGCCAGCAATCAACAGGGGGCTTGGGATACGCAGTATTTT.

This clonotype was seen a handful of times. The chain is built from TRBV6-2 or TRBV6-3 and TRBJ2-7; D is unclear. Trimming stripped 1 base from V and 2 bases from J, with 9 bases between. CDR3 length: 14 amino acids. The germline CDR1 and CDR2 sequences are MNHEY and SVGEGT. CDR3 sequence (DNA): TGTGCCAGCAGTTACTACGGCCCACCCTACGAGCAGTACTTC. It translates to CASSYYGPPYEQYF.

This clonotype has a count of ten or more. The chain recombines TRBV5-1 with TRBJ1-1; D uncertain. Germline CDR1 SGHRS, CDR2 YFSETQ. Trimming took off 3 bases at V and 6 bases at J, with 9 bases between the two ends. The CDR3 extends over 12 amino acids. The CDR3: CASSSSLAEAFF. CDR3 nucleotides: TGCGCCAGCAGCTCGAGCCTCGCTGAAGCTTTCTTT.

The chain uses TRBV6-5 and TRBJ2-7, with D perhaps matching TRBD1 (6 bases). CDR1 MNHEY and CDR2 SVGAGI come from the germline V gene. Trimming cost V 0 bases and J 4 bases, with 13 bases left between them. The CDR3 has 15 residues. The CDR3 protein is CASSYSATGRYEQYF. The DNA of the CDR3 is TGTGCCAGCAGTTACTCGGCGACAGGTCGATACGAGCAGTACTTC.

J is TRBJ2-7 and V is TRBV4-3, with D tentatively TRBD1 (6 bases). Trimming stripped 1 base from V and 3 bases from J, with 19 bases between. The CDR3 is made up of 17 amino acids. From germline, CDR1 is LGHNA and CDR2 YSLEER. The CDR3: CASSQGRPAGVFYEQYF. The CDR3 region has the DNA TGCGCCAGCAGCCAAGGTCGGCCGGCAGGGGTCTTCTACGAGCAGTACTTC.